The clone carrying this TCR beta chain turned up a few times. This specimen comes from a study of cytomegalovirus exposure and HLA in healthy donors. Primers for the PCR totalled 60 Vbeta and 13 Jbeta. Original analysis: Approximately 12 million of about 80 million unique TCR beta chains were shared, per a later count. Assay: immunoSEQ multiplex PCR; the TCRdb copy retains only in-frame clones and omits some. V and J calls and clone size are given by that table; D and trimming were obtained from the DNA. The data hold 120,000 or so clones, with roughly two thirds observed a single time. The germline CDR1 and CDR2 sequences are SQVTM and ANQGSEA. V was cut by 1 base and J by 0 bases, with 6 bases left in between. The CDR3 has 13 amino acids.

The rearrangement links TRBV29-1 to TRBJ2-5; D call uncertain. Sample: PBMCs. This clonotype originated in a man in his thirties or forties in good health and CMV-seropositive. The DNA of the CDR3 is TGCAGCGTTGAAGTCCCTAACCAAGAGACCCAGTACTTC. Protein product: CSVEVPNQETQYF.